This TCR beta chain was captured by sequencing in a study of identical twins. Deletions cut 5 bases from V and 4 bases from J, with 11 bases between. Germline-derived CDR1 and CDR2 are SGHAT and FQNNGV. The CDR3 has 13 amino acids. In its sample, this clonotype was seen a few times. TCRdb recomputed calls from the 5' RACE reads with MiXCR, one row per CDR3 protein. The table has 540,000 or so distinct CDR3 sequences, 20% to 25% seen once; the top ten hold approximately 0.49%. The same sample was also used in a study of yellow fever vaccine responses in identical twins.

This TCR came from a woman aged 18-30 years in good health. What was sequenced was CD4+ T cells sorted from blood. The chain carries TRBV11-2 and TRBJ2-5; tentative D call: TRBD1 (6 bases). This CDR3 reads CASSLLRGETQYF. Written as DNA, the CDR3 is TGTGCCAGCAGCCTACTCAGGGGAGAGACCCAGTACTTC.